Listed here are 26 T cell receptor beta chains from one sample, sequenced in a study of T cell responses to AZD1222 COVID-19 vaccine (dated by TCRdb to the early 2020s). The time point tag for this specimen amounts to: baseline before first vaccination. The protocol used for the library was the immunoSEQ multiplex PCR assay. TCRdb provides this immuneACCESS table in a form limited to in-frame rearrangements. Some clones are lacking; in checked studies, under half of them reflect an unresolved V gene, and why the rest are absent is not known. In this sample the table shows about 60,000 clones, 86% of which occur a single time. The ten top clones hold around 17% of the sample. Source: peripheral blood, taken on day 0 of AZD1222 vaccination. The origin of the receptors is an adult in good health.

For the CDR3, the DNA is TGTGCTAGTGGAGGCCGGGGGGGCTTTGAAGCTTTCTTT. Translating gives CASGGRGGFEAFF. This chain joins TRBV12-5 and TRBJ1-1, with D perhaps matching TRBD1 (6 bases). Germline loops: CDR1 LGHNT, CDR2 FRNRAP. This CDR3 is 13 amino acids long. Trimming cost V 6 bases and J 7 bases, with 15 bases left between them.

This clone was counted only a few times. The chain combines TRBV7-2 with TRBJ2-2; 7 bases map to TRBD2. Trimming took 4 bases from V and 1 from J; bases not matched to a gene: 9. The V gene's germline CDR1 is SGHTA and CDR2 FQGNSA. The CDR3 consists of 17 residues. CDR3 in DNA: TGTGCCAGCAGCTCAGCCGGGACTACACAGAACACCGGGGAGCTGTTTTTT. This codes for CASSSAGTTQNTGELFF.

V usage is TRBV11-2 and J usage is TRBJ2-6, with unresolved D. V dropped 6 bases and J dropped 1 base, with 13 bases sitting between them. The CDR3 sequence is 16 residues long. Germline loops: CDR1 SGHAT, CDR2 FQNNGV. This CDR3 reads CASSQDPESGANVLTF. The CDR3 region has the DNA TGTGCCAGCAGTCAAGATCCCGAATCTGGGGCCAACGTCCTGACTTTC.

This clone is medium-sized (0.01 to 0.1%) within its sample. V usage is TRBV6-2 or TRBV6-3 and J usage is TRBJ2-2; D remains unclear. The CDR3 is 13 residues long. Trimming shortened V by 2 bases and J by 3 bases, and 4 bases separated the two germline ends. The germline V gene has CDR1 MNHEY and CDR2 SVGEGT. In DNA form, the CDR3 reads TGTGCCAGCAGTTACAAGGACACCGGGGAGCTGTTTTTT. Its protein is CASSYKDTGELFF.

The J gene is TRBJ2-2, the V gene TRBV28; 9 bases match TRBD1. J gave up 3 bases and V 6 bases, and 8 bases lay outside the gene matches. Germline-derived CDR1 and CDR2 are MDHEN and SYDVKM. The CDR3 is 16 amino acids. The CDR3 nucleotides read TGTGCCAGCAGGCGCTTCGACAGGGGGGACACCGGGGAGCTGTTTTTT. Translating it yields CASRRFDRGDTGELFF.

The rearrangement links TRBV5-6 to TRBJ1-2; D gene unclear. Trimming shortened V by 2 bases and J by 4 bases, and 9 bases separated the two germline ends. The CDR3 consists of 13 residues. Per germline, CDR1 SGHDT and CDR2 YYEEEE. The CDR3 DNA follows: TGTGCCAGCAGCTTTGGGGAATCCTATGGCTACACCTTC. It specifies CASSFGESYGYTF.

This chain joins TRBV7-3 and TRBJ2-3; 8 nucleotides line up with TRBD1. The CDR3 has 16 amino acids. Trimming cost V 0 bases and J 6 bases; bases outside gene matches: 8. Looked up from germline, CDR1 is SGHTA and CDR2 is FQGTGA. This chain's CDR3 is CASSLTRTDRADTQYF. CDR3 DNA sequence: TGTGCCAGCAGCTTAACTCGGACGGACAGGGCTGATACGCAGTATTTT. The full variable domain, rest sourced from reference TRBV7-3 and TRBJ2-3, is GAGVSQTPSNKVTEKGKYVELRCDPISGHTALYWYRQSLGQGPEFLIYFQGTGAADDSGLPNDRFFAVRPEGSVSTLKIQRTERGDSAVYLCASSLTRTDRADTQYFGPGTRLTVL.

CDR3 coding DNA: TGTGCCAGCAGCCACCCCTCTGGGTCCTACAATGAGCAGTTCTTC. Its protein product is CASSHPSGSYNEQFF. The gene calls are TRBV6-2 or TRBV6-3 and TRBJ2-1, with unresolved D. The V end was cut by 6 bases, the J end by 1 base, with 13 bases between. The CDR3 runs to 15 residues. Germline loops: CDR1 MNHEY, CDR2 SVGEGT.

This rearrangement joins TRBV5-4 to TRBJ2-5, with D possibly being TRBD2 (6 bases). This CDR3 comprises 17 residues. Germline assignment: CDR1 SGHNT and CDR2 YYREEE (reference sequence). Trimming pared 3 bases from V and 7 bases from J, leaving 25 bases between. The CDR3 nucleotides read TGTGCCAGCAGCTCGACGGTTAATAGCGGCCCACGGGGGACCCAGTACTTC. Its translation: CASSSTVNSGPRGTQYF.

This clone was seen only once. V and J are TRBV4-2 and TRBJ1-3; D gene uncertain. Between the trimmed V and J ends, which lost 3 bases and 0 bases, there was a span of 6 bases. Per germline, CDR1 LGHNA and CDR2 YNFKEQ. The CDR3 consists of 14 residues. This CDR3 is CASSQVSSGNTIYF. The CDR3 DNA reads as TGTGCCAGCAGCCAGGTTAGCTCTGGAAACACCATATATTTT.

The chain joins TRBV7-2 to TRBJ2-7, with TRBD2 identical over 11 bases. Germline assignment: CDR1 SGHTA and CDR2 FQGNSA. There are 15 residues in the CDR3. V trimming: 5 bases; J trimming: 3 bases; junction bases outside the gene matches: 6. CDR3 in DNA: TGTGCCAGCAGCACTGACCTAGCGGGAGGCTACGAGCAGTACTTC. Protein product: CASSTDLAGGYEQYF.

The CDR3 spells CASRLRDHNTEAFF. Written as DNA, the CDR3 is TGTGCCAGCAGACTCAGGGATCACAACACTGAAGCTTTCTTT. The chain employs TRBV27 and TRBJ1-1, with D possibly TRBD1 on 5 matching bases. The germline V and J ends were trimmed by 6 bases and 2 bases, with 13 bases remaining between them. The CDR3 contains 14 residues. Germline CDR1 is MNHEY and CDR2 is SMNVEV (reference sequence).

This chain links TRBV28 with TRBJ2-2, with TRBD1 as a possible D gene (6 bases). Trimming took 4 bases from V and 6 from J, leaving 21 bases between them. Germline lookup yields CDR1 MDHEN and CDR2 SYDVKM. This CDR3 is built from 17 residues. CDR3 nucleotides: TGTGCCAGCAGTTCGACCCGCAGGGGATCCCTTTCCGGGGAGCTGTTTTTT. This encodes CASSSTRRGSLSGELFF.

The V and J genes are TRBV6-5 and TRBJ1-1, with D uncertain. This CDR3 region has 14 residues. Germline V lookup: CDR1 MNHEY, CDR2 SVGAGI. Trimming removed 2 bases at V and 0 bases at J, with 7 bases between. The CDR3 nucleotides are TGTGCCAGCAGTTACGAGAACATGAACACTGAAGCTTTCTTT. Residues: CASSYENMNTEAFF.

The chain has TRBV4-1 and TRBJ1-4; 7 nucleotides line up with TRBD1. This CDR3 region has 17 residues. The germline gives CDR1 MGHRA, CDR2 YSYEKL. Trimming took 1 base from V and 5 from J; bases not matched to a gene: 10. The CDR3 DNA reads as TGCGCCAGCAGCCAAGGAGGGGGCTCCGGGGGAAATGAAAAACTGTTTTTT. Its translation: CASSQGGGSGGNEKLFF.

CDR3 protein: CASSRGQGENEKLFF. The CDR3 nucleotides read TGCGCCAGCAGCCGAGGACAGGGTGAGAATGAAAAACTGTTTTTT. The J gene is TRBJ1-4, the V gene TRBV4-1, with TRBD1 matching 8 bases. Germline V gene sequence: CDR1 MGHRA, CDR2 YSYEKL. The CDR3 length is 15 residues. The junction had 6 bases not matched to a gene; V was cut back by 4 bases and J by 5 bases.

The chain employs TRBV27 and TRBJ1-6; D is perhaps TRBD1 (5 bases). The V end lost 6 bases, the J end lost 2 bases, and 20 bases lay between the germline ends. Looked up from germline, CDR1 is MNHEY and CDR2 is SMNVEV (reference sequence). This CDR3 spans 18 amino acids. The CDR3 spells CASRHRAGDSTYNSPLHF. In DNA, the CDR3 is TGTGCCAGCAGGCACCGCGCGGGGGACTCAACCTATAATTCACCCCTCCACTTT.

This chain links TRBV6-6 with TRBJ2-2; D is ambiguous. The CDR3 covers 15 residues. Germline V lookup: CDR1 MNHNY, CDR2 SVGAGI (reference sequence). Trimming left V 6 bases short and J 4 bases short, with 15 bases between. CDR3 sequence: CASSPSVRGTGELFF. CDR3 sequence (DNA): TGTGCCAGCAGCCCCTCCGTGCGAGGCACCGGGGAGCTGTTTTTT.

As DNA, the CDR3 is TGTGCCAGCAGTTTGGAAACGAATGAAAAACTGTTTTTT. Translated: CASSLETNEKLFF. The J gene is TRBJ1-4, the V gene TRBV12-3 or TRBV12-4; unclear D gene. The CDR3 covers 13 residues. V shed 3 bases and J shed 5 bases, with 7 bases lying between them.

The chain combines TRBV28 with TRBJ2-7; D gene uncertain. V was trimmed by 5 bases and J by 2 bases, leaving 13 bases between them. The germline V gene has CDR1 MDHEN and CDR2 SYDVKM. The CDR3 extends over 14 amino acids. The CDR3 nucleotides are TGTGCCAGCAGTCCCGGACGCGGTCCCTACGAGCAGTACTTC. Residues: CASSPGRGPYEQYF.

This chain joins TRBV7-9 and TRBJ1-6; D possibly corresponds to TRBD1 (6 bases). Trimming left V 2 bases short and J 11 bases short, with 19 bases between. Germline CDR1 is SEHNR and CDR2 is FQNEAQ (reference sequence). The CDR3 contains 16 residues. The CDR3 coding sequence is TGTGCCAGCAGCTTAACTAGAGGGGGAGGGCTTACACCCCTCCACTTT. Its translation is CASSLTRGGGLTPLHF.

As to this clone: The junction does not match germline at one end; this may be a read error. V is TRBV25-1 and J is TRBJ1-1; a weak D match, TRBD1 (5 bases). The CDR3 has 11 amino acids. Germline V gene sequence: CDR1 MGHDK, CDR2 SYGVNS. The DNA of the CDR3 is TGTGCCAGCAGTGGAGATGGGGGGACCAGCTTT. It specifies CASSGDGGTSF.

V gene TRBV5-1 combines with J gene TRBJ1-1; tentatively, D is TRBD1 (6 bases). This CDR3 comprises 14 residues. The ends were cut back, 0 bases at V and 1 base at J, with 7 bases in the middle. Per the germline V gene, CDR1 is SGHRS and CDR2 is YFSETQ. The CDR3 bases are TGCGCCAGCAGCTTGGGCAGGGGGAACACTGAAGCTTTCTTT. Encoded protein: CASSLGRGNTEAFF.

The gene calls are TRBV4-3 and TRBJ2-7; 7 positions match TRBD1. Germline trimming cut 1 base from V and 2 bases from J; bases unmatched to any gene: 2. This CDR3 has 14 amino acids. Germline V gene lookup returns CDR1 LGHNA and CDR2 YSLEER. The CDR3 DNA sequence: TGCGCCAGCAGCCAAGGACAGGGAGCCTACGAGCAGTACTTC. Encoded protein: CASSQGQGAYEQYF.

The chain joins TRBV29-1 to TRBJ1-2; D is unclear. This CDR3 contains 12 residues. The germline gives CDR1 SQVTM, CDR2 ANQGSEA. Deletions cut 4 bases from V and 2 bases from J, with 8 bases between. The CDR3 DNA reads TGCAGCGTTGTAGAGAGAAACTATGGCTACACCTTC. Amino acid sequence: CSVVERNYGYTF.

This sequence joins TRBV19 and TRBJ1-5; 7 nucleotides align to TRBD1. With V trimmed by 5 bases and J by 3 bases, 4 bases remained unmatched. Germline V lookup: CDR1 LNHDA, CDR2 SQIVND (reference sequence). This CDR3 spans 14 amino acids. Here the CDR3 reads CASSFTGDNQPQHF. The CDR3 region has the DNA TGTGCCAGTAGTTTTACAGGGGACAATCAGCCCCAGCATTTT.